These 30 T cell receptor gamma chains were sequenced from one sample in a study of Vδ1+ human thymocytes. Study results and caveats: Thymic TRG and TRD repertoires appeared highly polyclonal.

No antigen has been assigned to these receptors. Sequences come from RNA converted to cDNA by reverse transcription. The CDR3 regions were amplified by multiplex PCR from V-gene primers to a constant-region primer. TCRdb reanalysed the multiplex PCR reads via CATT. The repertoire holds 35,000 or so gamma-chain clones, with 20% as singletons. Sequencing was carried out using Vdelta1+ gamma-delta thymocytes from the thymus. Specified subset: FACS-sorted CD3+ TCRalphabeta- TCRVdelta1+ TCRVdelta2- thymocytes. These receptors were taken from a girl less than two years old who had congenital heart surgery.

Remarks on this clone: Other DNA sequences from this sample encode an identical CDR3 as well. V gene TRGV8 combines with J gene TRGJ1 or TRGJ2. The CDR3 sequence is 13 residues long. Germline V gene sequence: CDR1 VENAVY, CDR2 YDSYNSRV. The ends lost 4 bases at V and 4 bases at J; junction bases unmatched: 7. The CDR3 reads CATWDAEYYKKLF. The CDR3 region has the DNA TGTGCCACCTGGGACGCTGAATATTATAAGAAACTCTTT.

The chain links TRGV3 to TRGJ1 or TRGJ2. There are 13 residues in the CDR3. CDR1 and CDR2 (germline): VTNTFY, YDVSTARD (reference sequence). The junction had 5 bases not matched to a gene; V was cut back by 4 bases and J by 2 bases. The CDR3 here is CATWEYHYYKKLF. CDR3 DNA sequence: TGTGCCACCTGGGAGTATCATTATTATAAGAAACTCTTT.

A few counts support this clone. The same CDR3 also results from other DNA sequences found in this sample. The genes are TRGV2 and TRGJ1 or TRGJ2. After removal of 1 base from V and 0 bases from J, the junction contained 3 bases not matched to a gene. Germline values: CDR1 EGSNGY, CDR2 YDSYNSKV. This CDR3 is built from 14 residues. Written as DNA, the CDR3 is TGTGCCACCTGGGACGGTCAGAATTATTATAAGAAACTCTTT. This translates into CATWDGQNYYKKLF.

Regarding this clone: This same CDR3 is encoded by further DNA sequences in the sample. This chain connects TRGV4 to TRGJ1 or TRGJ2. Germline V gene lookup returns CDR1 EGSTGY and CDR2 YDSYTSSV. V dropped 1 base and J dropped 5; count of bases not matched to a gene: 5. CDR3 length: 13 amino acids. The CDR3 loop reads CATWDGVDYKKLF. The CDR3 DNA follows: TGTGCCACCTGGGATGGAGTCGATTATAAGAAACTCTTT.

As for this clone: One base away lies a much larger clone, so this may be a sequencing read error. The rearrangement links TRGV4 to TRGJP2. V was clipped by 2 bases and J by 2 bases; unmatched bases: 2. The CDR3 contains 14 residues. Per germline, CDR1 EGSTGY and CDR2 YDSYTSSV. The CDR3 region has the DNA TGTGCCACCTGGGATGAGAGTAGTGATTGGATCAAGACGTTT. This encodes CATWDESSDWIKTF.

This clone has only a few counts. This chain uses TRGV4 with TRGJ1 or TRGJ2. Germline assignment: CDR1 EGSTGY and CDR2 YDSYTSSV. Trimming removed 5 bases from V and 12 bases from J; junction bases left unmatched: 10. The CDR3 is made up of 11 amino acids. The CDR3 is CATWAPRRKLF. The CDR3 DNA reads TGTGCCACCTGGGCCCCAAGGCGGAAACTCTTT.

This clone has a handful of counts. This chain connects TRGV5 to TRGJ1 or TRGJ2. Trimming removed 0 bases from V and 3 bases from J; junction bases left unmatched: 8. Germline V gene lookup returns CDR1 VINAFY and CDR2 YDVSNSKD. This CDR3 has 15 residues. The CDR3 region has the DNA TGTGCCACCTGGGACAGGCTGCTAACTTATTATAAGAAACTCTTT. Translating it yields CATWDRLLTYYKKLF.

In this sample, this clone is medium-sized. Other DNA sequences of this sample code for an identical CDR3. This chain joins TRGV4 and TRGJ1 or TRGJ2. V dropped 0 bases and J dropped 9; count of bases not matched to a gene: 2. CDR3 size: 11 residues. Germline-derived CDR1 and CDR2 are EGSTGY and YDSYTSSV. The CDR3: CATWDGRKKLF. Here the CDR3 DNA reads TGTGCCACCTGGGATGGGCGTAAGAAACTCTTT.

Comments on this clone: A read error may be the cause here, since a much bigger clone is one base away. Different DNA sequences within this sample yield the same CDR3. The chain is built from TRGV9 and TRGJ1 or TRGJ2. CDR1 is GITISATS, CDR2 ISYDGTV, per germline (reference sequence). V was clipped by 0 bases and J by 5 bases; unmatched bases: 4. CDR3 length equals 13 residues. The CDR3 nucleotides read TGTGCCTTGTGGGAGGTGCAACATTATAAGAAACTCTTT. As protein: CALWEVQHYKKLF.

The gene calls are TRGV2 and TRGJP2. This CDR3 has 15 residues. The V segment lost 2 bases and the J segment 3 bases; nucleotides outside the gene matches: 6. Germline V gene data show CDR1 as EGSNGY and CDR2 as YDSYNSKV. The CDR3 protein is CATWDAGGSDWIKTF. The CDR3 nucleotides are TGTGCCACCTGGGACGCTGGGGGTAGTGATTGGATCAAGACGTTT.

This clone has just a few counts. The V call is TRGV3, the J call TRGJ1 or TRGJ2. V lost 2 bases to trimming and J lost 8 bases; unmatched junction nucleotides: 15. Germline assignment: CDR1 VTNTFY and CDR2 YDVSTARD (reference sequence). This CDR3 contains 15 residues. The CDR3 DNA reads TGTGCCACCTGGGACACCTCTTGGGGGGACCATAAGAAACTCTTT. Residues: CATWDTSWGDHKKLF.

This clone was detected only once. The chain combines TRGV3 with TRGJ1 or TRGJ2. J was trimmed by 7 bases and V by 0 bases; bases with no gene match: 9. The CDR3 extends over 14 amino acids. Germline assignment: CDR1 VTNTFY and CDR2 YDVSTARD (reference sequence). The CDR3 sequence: CATWDRARRYKKLF. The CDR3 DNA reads TGTGCCACCTGGGACAGGGCCCGAAGGTATAAGAAACTCTTT.

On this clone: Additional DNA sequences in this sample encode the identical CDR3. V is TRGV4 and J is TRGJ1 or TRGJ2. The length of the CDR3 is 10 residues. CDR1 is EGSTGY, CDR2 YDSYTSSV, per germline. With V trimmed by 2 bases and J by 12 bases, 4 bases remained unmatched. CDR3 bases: TGTGCCACCTGGGATGTTTGGAAACTCTTT. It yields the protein CATWDVWKLF.

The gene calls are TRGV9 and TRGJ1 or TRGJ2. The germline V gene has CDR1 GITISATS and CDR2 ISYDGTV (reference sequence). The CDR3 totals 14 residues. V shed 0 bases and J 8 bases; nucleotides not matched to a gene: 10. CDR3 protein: CALWEVRTLHKKLF. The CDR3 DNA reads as TGTGCCTTGTGGGAGGTGCGGACCTTACATAAGAAACTCTTT.

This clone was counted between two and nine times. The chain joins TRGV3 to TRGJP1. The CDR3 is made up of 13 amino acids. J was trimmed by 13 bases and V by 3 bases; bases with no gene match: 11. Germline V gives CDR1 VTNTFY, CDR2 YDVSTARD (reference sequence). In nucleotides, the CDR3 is TGTGCCACCTGGGACCCTCCTCGAACGTTCAAGATATTT. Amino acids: CATWDPPRTFKIF.

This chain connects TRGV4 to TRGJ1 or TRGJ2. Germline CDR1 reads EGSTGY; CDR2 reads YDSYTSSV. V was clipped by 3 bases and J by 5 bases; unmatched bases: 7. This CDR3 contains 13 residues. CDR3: CATWDTLDYKKLF. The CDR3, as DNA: TGTGCCACCTGGGATACCTTGGATTATAAGAAACTCTTT.

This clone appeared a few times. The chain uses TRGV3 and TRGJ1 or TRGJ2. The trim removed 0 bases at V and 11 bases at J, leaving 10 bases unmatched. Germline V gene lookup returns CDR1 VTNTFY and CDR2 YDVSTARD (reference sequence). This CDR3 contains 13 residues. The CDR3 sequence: CATWDRLELQKLF. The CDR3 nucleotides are TGTGCCACCTGGGACAGGCTAGAACTTCAGAAACTCTTT.

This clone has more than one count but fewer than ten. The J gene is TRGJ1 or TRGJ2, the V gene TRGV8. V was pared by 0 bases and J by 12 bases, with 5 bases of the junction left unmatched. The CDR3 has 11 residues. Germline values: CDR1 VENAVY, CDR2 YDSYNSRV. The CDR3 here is CATWDRWGKLF. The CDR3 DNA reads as TGTGCCACCTGGGATAGGTGGGGGAAACTCTTT.

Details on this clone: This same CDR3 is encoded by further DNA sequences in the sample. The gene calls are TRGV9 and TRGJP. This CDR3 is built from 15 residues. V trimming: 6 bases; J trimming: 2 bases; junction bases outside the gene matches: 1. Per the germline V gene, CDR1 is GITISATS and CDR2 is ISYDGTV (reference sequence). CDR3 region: CALWRQELGKKIKVF. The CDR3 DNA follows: TGTGCCTTGTGGCGGCAAGAGTTGGGCAAAAAAATCAAGGTATTT.

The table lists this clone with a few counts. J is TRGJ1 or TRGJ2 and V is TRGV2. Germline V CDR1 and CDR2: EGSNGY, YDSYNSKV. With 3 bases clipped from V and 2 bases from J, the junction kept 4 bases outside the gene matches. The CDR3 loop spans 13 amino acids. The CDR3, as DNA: TGTGCCACCTGGGACCAGGATTATTATAAGAAACTCTTT. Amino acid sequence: CATWDQDYYKKLF.

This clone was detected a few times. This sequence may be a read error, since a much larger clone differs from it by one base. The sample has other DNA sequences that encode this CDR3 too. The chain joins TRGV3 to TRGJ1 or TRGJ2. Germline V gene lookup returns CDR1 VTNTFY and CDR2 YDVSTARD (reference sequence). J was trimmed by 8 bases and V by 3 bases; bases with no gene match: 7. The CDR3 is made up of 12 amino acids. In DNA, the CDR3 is TGTGCCACCTGGGACGGCCCCCATAAGAAACTCTTT. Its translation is CATWDGPHKKLF.

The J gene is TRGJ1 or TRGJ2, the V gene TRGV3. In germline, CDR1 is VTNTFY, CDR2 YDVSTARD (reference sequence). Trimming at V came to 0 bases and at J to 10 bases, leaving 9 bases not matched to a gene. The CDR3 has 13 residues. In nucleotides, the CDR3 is TGTGCCACCTGGGACAGGCGGGGAGGAAAGAAACTCTTT. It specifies CATWDRRGGKKLF.

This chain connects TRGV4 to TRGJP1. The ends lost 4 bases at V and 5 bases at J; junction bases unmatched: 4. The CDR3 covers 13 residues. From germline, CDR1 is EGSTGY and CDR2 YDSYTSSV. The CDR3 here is CATWERTGWFKIF. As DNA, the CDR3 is TGTGCCACCTGGGAGCGTACTGGTTGGTTCAAGATATTT.

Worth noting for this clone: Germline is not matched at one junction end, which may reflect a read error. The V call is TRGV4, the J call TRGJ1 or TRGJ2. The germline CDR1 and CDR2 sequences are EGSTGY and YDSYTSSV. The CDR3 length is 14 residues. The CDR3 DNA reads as TGTGCCACCTGGGAGGAAGAGAATTATTATAGGAAACTCTTT. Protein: CATWEEENYYRKLF.

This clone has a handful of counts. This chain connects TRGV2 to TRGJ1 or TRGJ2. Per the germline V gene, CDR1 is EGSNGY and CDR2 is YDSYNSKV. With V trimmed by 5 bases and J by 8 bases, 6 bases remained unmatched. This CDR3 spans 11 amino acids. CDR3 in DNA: TGTGCCACCTGGGTCGAAAATAAGAAACTCTTT. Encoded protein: CATWVENKKLF.

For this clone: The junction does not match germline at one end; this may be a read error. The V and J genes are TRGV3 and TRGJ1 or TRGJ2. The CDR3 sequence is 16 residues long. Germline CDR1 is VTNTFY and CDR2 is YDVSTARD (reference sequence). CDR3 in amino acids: CATWDRLPLNSYKKLF. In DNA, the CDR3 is TGTGCCACCTGGGACAGGCTCCCCCTGAATTCTTATAAGAAACTCTTT.

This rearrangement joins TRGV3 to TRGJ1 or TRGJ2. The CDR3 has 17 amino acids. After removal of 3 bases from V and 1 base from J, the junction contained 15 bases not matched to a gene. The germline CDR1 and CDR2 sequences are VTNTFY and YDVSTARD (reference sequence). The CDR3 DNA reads TGTGCCACCTGGGACCTCCCATCAAACGAAAATTATTATAAGAAACTCTTT. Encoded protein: CATWDLPSNENYYKKLF.

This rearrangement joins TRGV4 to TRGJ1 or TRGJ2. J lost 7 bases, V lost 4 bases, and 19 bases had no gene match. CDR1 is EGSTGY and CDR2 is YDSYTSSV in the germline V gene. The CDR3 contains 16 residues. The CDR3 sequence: CATWENLLGPNYKKLF. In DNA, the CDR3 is TGTGCCACCTGGGAGAATCTTCTGGGGCCGAACTATAAGAAACTCTTT.

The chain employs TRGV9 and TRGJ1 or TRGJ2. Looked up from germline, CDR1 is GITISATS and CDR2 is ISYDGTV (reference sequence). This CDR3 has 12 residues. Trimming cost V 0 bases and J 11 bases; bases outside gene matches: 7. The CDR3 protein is CALWEVKVEKLF. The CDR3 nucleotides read TGTGCCTTGTGGGAGGTGAAAGTGGAGAAACTCTTT.

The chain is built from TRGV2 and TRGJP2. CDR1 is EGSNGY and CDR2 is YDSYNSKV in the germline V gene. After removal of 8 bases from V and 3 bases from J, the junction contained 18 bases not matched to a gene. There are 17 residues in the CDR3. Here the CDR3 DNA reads TGTGCCACCTTGGATGCCCAGTTCTTGGGTAGTGATTGGATCAAGACGTTT. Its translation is CATLDAQFLGSDWIKTF.